Listed here are 12 T cell receptor beta chains from one sample, sequenced in a study of shared clonotypes between healthy human individuals. Only in-frame clones appear in the TCRdb table, and some are missing; sequencing was by immunoSEQ multiplex PCR. The repertoire holds roughly 2,300,000 clones, with 80% to 95% as singletons. The sequenced material came from naive CD4+ T cells from PBMCs. Stated subset: CD45RA+ positively selected. The receptors shown here come from a man aged 18 to 35 in good health. Some clones in this sample may be carry-over from other donors' samples.

The V and J genes are TRBV10-1 and TRBJ1-5, with 9 bases fitting TRBD1. Germline V gene lookup returns CDR1 WNHNN and CDR2 SYGVQD (reference sequence). J was trimmed by 4 bases and V by 6 bases; bases with no gene match: 7. CDR3 size: 15 residues. This chain's CDR3 is CASRGTGPKNQPQHF. The DNA for the CDR3 is TGCGCCAGCAGGGGGACAGGGCCGAAAAATCAGCCCCAGCATTTT.

The rearrangement links TRBV29-1 to TRBJ2-7; a possible D gene is TRBD1 (6 bases). Trimming stripped 6 bases from V and 5 bases from J, with 17 bases between. Germline loops: CDR1 SQVTM, CDR2 ANQGSEA. The CDR3 loop spans 13 amino acids. The CDR3 loop reads CSVGQTLSHEQYF. For the CDR3, the DNA is TGCAGCGTCGGACAGACCCTTTCGCACGAGCAGTACTTC.

As for this clone: The junction departs from germline at one end; a sequencing error may be responsible. The chain joins TRBV7-2 to TRBJ2-3; 10 bases are shared with TRBD2. Germline V gives CDR1 SGHTA, CDR2 FQGNSA. CDR3 length: 16 amino acids. The CDR3 coding sequence is TGTGCCAGCAGCCTAGCGGGAGTGATAAACACAGATACGCAGTATTTT. Residues: CASSLAGVINTDTQYF.

This chain joins TRBV7-9 and TRBJ1-2; 7 bases agree with TRBD1. Per germline, CDR1 SEHNR and CDR2 FQNEAQ (reference sequence). V gave up 5 bases and J gave up 8 bases; unmatched junction bases: 11. The CDR3 is made up of 14 amino acids. CDR3 in amino acids: CASSPGGTDFGYTF. The CDR3 DNA sequence: TGTGCCAGCAGCCCCGGTGGGACAGACTTCGGCTACACCTTC. Full variable domain (remainder filled in from reference TRBV7-9 and TRBJ1-2): DTGVSQNPRHKITKRGQNVTFRCDPISEHNRLYWYRQTLGQGPEFLTYFQNEAQLEKSRLLSDRFSAERPKGSFSTLEIQRTEQGDSAMYLCASSPGGTDFGYTFGSGTRLTVV.

This clone was observed a handful of times. Different DNA sequences within this sample yield the same CDR3. This chain uses TRBV18 with TRBJ1-1, with a possible D match to TRBD1 (5 bases). The germline CDR1 and CDR2 sequences are KGHSH and LQKENI. This CDR3 spans 15 amino acids. The V gene lost 3 bases and the J gene lost 1 base, with 12 bases spanning the gap. The CDR3 DNA reads as TGTGCCAGCTCACCTGCAGGGACGGGGAACACTGAAGCTTTCTTT. Its protein product is CASSPAGTGNTEAFF. The full variable domain, completed using reference TRBV18 and TRBJ1-1, is NAGVMQNPRHLVRRRGQEARLRCSPMKGHSHVYWYRQLPEEGLKFMVYLQKENIIDESGMPKERFSAEFPKEGPSILRIQQVVRGDSAAYFCASSPAGTGNTEAFFGQGTRLTVV.

This chain connects TRBV7-2 to TRBJ1-1; D is undetermined. V dropped 5 bases and J dropped 2 bases, with 9 bases sitting between them. Germline V gene sequence: CDR1 SGHTA, CDR2 FQGNSA. The CDR3 has 13 residues. As DNA, the CDR3 is TGTGCCAGCAGCCCATGGACCAACACTGAAGCTTTCTTT. It encodes CASSPWTNTEAFF.

This clone occurred a few times. The chain has TRBV7-2 and TRBJ2-1; 8 bases fit TRBD2. There are 15 residues in the CDR3. The V gene end was trimmed by 1 base and the J gene end by 2 bases; junction bases not matched to a gene: 1. CDR1 is SGHTA and CDR2 is FQGNSA in the germline V gene. The CDR3 nucleotides read TGTGCCAGCAGCTTAGGAGCGGGGGCCTACAATGAGCAGTTCTTC. Encoded protein: CASSLGAGAYNEQFF.

V usage is TRBV19 and J usage is TRBJ2-3, with TRBD2 matching over 7 bases. The length of the CDR3 is 16 residues. In germline, CDR1 is LNHDA, CDR2 SQIVND (reference sequence). After removal of 5 bases from V and 5 bases from J, the junction contained 13 bases not matched to a gene. The CDR3 reads CASSRPGLGGRDTQYF. The CDR3 DNA is TGTGCCAGTAGTCGTCCCGGACTAGGAGGTCGAGATACGCAGTATTTT.

In the case of this clone: Other DNA sequences in this sample translate to the same CDR3. This chain joins TRBV28 and TRBJ1-2; D unclear. The CDR3 loop spans 12 amino acids. V lost 5 bases and J 3 bases, leaving 7 bases between the germline ends. From germline, CDR1 is MDHEN and CDR2 SYDVKM. CDR3 loop: CASSPGDYGYTF. The CDR3 DNA reads TGTGCCAGCAGTCCCGGGGACTATGGCTACACCTTC.

In the case of this clone: Other DNA variants within this sample encode the same CDR3. The rearrangement uses TRBV27 and TRBJ2-1; D gene ambiguous. Germline V gene sequence: CDR1 MNHEY, CDR2 SMNVEV (reference sequence). V was trimmed by 2 bases and J by 3 bases, leaving 2 bases between them. This CDR3 has 12 amino acids. The CDR3 coding sequence is TGTGCCAGCAGTTTAAACTACAATGAGCAGTTCTTC. Protein: CASSLNYNEQFF.

V usage is TRBV10-3 and J usage is TRBJ2-2, with 14 bases fitting TRBD2. V gave up 6 bases and J gave up 3 bases; unmatched junction bases: 6. Looked up from germline, CDR1 is ENHRY and CDR2 is SYGVKD. This CDR3 region has 17 residues. The CDR3 spells CAIRPGLAGVYTGELFF. The DNA of the CDR3 is TGTGCCATCAGACCGGGACTAGCGGGAGTGTACACCGGGGAGCTGTTTTTT.

The CDR3 DNA reads as TGTGCCAGCAGCTTAGCTCGCGGTGTGAGCTATGGCTACACCTTC. Amino acid sequence: CASSLARGVSYGYTF. The V gene is TRBV7-8, the J gene TRBJ1-2; no clear D. The germline V and J ends were trimmed by 0 bases and 4 bases, with 12 bases remaining between them. CDR1 is SGHVS, CDR2 FQNEAQ, per germline. This CDR3 is 15 amino acids long.